The 5 T cell receptor beta chains below were found in one sample sequenced in a study of CD8 T cells in ankylosing spondylitis. TCRdb passed the 5' RACE reads through MiXCR, listing each CDR3 protein once. The data contain around 250,000 distinct CDR3 sequences, over 8.5% of them singletons. The sample comprised blood, either unsorted or a sorted T cell fraction (not recorded which). Source of these receptors: a male donor with ankylosing spondylitis or in good health (not recorded which).

This clonotype was observed many times. V gene TRBV20-1 combines with J gene TRBJ2-5; TRBD2 agrees at 7 bases. Unmatched junction bases numbered 6, after V lost 6 bases and J lost 2 bases. There are 13 residues in the CDR3. Per germline, CDR1 DFQATT and CDR2 SNEGSKA (reference sequence). CDR3 bases: TGCAGTGCAATACTAGCGCTACAAGAGACCCAGTACTTC. The encoded protein is CSAILALQETQYF.

This clonotype was seen repeatedly, ten times or more. The chain joins TRBV6-5 to TRBJ2-1, with D possibly TRBD1 on 6 matching bases. The CDR3 is 15 amino acids. Deletions cut 2 bases from V and 6 bases from J, with 14 bases between. CDR1 is MNHEY and CDR2 is SVGAGI in the germline V gene. The CDR3 loop is CASSYEGDLLNEQFF. The CDR3 coding sequence is TGTGCCAGCAGTTACGAGGGGGACCTCCTCAATGAGCAGTTCTTC.

This clonotype was picked up many times. The chain uses TRBV7-9 and TRBJ1-2, with a possible D match to TRBD1 (6 bases). There are 14 residues in the CDR3. CDR1 and CDR2 from the germline V gene are SEHNR and FQNEAQ (reference sequence). Trimming pared 6 bases from V and 2 bases from J, leaving 13 bases between. The DNA for the CDR3 is TGTGCCAGCAGAGCTGGAACAGGGAACTATGGCTACACCTTC. This sequence encodes CASRAGTGNYGYTF.

This clonotype was recorded many times. The chain is built from TRBV29-1 and TRBJ2-2; 10 nucleotides match TRBD1. CDR3 length: 14 amino acids. Trimming took 7 bases from V and 5 from J; bases not matched to a gene: 7. Germline V gives CDR1 SQVTM, CDR2 ANQGSEA. The CDR3 loop is CSASQGQGTGELFF. The CDR3, as DNA: TGCAGCGCCAGTCAGGGACAGGGGACCGGGGAGCTGTTTTTT.

This clonotype was seen at least ten times. The CDR3 bases are TGTGCCAGCTGTTCGGGGGGGCCCAGTTCGGAGACCCAGTACTTC. Translated, it gives CASCSGGPSSETQYF. The chain uses TRBV21-1 and TRBJ2-5; the D segment call TRBD2 is taken from the table without a DNA check. TRBV21-1 is deemed a pseudogene. The CDR3 totals 15 residues.